These T cell receptor beta chains were read from a single sample in a study of vaccination and CD4 T cells after COVID-19. TCRdb re-called the PCR reads with MiXCR, one entry per CDR3 protein. The sample consists of more than 3,500 distinct CDR3 sequences, about 63% of them appearing once. For these receptors, no antigen is known. What was sequenced was CD4+ T cells from blood, cultured in vitro. These receptors were obtained from a human donor who had recovered from COVID-19. Both conserved end residues are part of each CDR3. Fields, in order: CDR3 length, V gene, clone size, D gene, J gene, CDR3 protein, CDR3 DNA. A D gene is named only where the DNA matches it firmly. Not every row has a clone size; where given, it reads once, few, many or a size class.

cdr3_length: 14
v_call: TRBV20-1
clone_size: .
d_call: .
j_call: TRBJ2-3
cdr3_aa: CSAAPAGSTDTQYF
cdr3_nt: TGCAGTGCTGCACCAGCGGGTAGCACAGATACGCAGTATTTT

cdr3_length: 15
v_call: TRBV28
clone_size: .
d_call: TRBD1
j_call: TRBJ2-5
cdr3_aa: CASSSIRGLKGTQYF
cdr3_nt: TGTGCCAGCAGTAGTATAAGGGGGCTGAAAGGGACCCAGTACTTC

cdr3_length: 15
v_call: TRBV20-1
clone_size: few
d_call: .
j_call: TRBJ1-5
cdr3_aa: CSARDPGLSNQPQHF
cdr3_nt: TGCAGTGCTAGAGATCCGGGCCTAAGCAATCAGCCCCAGCATTTT

cdr3_length: 16
v_call: TRBV20-1
clone_size: .
d_call: .
j_call: TRBJ2-2
cdr3_aa: CSARDEWGAGSGELFF
cdr3_nt: TGCAGTGCTAGAGATGAGTGGGGGGCGGGGTCCGGGGAGCTGTTTTTT

cdr3_length: 14
v_call: TRBV20-1
clone_size: .
d_call: .
j_call: TRBJ1-2
cdr3_aa: CSAVVGGPGYGYTF
cdr3_nt: TGCAGTGCTGTTGTTGGGGGGCCGGGCTATGGCTACACCTTC

cdr3_length: 13
v_call: TRBV7-3
clone_size: .
d_call: TRBD1
j_call: TRBJ1-2
cdr3_aa: CASSTGTADGYTF
cdr3_nt: TGTGCCAGCAGTACGGGGACAGCCGATGGCTACACCTTC

cdr3_length: 17
v_call: TRBV20-1
clone_size: .
d_call: .
j_call: TRBJ1-1
cdr3_aa: CSARDPKGGAANTEAFF
cdr3_nt: TGCAGTGCTAGAGATCCGAAAGGGGGGGCGGCGAACACTGAAGCTTTCTTT

cdr3_length: 15
v_call: TRBV7-3
clone_size: .
d_call: TRBD2
j_call: TRBJ2-1
cdr3_aa: CASSRLAGSYNEQFF
cdr3_nt: TGTGCCAGCAGTCGACTAGCGGGCTCCTACAATGAGCAGTTCTTC

cdr3_length: 15
v_call: TRBV7-8
clone_size: .
d_call: TRBD1
j_call: TRBJ1-1
cdr3_aa: CASSLADRAYTEAFF
cdr3_nt: TGTGCCAGCAGCTTGGCTGACAGGGCATACACTGAAGCTTTCTTT

cdr3_length: 13
v_call: TRBV10-3
clone_size: large
d_call: .
j_call: TRBJ1-2
cdr3_aa: CAISDRAGYGYTF
cdr3_nt: TGTGCCATCAGTGATCGGGCAGGGTATGGCTACACCTTC

cdr3_length: 13
v_call: TRBV27
clone_size: large
d_call: TRBD1
j_call: TRBJ1-2
cdr3_aa: CASSPRQGSGYTF
cdr3_nt: TGTGCCAGCAGTCCTAGACAGGGTTCTGGCTACACCTTC

cdr3_length: 12
v_call: TRBV2
clone_size: .
d_call: .
j_call: TRBJ1-2
cdr3_aa: CASRANLYGYTF
cdr3_nt: TGTGCCAGCCGGGCCAACTTATATGGCTACACCTTC

cdr3_length: 15
v_call: TRBV6-1
clone_size: .
d_call: .
j_call: TRBJ1-5
cdr3_aa: CASSGGWGGTQPQHF
cdr3_nt: TGTGCCAGCAGTGGTGGTTGGGGGGGCACTCAGCCCCAGCATTTT

cdr3_length: 11
v_call: TRBV7-2
clone_size: .
d_call: .
j_call: TRBJ1-1
cdr3_aa: CASTGGTKAFF
cdr3_nt: TGTGCCAGCACCGGGGGCACCAAAGCTTTCTTT

cdr3_length: 14
v_call: TRBV5-1
clone_size: .
d_call: .
j_call: TRBJ1-2
cdr3_aa: CASSRDGANYGYTF
cdr3_nt: TGCGCCAGCAGCCGGGACGGCGCTAACTATGGCTACACCTTC

cdr3_length: 13
v_call: TRBV20-1
clone_size: .
d_call: .
j_call: TRBJ1-1
cdr3_aa: CSARVQRNTEAFF
cdr3_nt: TGCAGTGCTAGAGTTCAGAGGAACACTGAAGCTTTCTTT

cdr3_length: 19
v_call: TRBV7-8
clone_size: .
d_call: .
j_call: TRBJ1-2
cdr3_aa: CASSILLGREGEESRGYTF
cdr3_nt: TGTGCCAGCAGCATCCTCTTGGGCCGCGAGGGGGAGGAGTCTAGAGGCTACACCTTC

cdr3_length: 15
v_call: TRBV5-1
clone_size: .
d_call: TRBD1
j_call: TRBJ1-2
cdr3_aa: CASSPDRGRDYGYTF
cdr3_nt: TGCGCCAGCAGCCCCGACAGGGGAAGAGACTATGGCTACACCTTC

cdr3_length: 12
v_call: TRBV7-2
clone_size: .
d_call: .
j_call: TRBJ2-5
cdr3_aa: CASSLWRETQYF
cdr3_nt: TGTGCCAGCAGCTTATGGCGTGAGACCCAGTACTTC

cdr3_length: 13
v_call: TRBV30
clone_size: .
d_call: .
j_call: TRBJ1-1
cdr3_aa: CAWSAYGTGEAFF
cdr3_nt: TGTGCCTGGAGTGCCTACGGAACAGGTGAAGCTTTCTTT

cdr3_length: 15
v_call: TRBV4-3
clone_size: .
d_call: TRBD1
j_call: TRBJ1-2
cdr3_aa: CASSQDLGQLYGYTF
cdr3_nt: TGCGCCAGCAGCCAAGATCTGGGACAGCTCTATGGCTACACCTTC

cdr3_length: 16
v_call: TRBV9
clone_size: .
d_call: .
j_call: TRBJ1-6
cdr3_aa: CASSVSVGEGNSPLHF
cdr3_nt: TGTGCCAGCAGCGTGTCCGTGGGCGAGGGTAATTCACCCCTCCACTTT

cdr3_length: 14
v_call: TRBV20-1
clone_size: few
d_call: .
j_call: TRBJ1-5
cdr3_aa: CSAKQGLVNQPQHF
cdr3_nt: TGCAGTGCTAAGCAGGGGTTGGTCAATCAGCCCCAGCATTTT

cdr3_length: 15
v_call: TRBV6-1
clone_size: .
d_call: TRBD1
j_call: TRBJ1-2
cdr3_aa: CASSPPDRASYGYTF
cdr3_nt: TGTGCCAGCAGTCCCCCGGACAGGGCTTCCTATGGCTACACCTTC

cdr3_length: 14
v_call: TRBV20-1
clone_size: .
d_call: TRBD1
j_call: TRBJ1-2
cdr3_aa: CSAQQPGQGSGYTF
cdr3_nt: TGCAGTGCTCAGCAGCCGGGACAGGGATCGGGCTACACCTTC

cdr3_length: 12
v_call: TRBV19
clone_size: .
d_call: .
j_call: TRBJ1-6
cdr3_aa: CASSYRDSPLHF
cdr3_nt: TGTGCCAGTAGTTACAGGGACTCACCCCTCCACTTT

cdr3_length: 14
v_call: TRBV6-1
clone_size: .
d_call: .
j_call: TRBJ1-2
cdr3_aa: CASSEALQGDGYTF
cdr3_nt: TGTGCCAGCAGTGAAGCGCTGCAGGGAGATGGCTACACCTTC

cdr3_length: 13
v_call: TRBV5-4
clone_size: medium-sized
d_call: .
j_call: TRBJ2-7
cdr3_aa: CASSLAWSYEQYF
cdr3_nt: TGTGCCAGCAGCTTGGCCTGGTCCTACGAGCAGTACTTC

cdr3_length: 12
v_call: TRBV7-9
clone_size: .
d_call: .
j_call: TRBJ2-3
cdr3_aa: CASSLDGDTQYF
cdr3_nt: TGTGCCAGCAGCTTAGACGGGGATACGCAGTATTTT

cdr3_length: 14
v_call: TRBV20-1
clone_size: medium-sized
d_call: .
j_call: TRBJ1-1
cdr3_aa: CSARGGPSNTEAFF
cdr3_nt: TGCAGTGCTAGAGGTGGACCATCGAACACTGAAGCTTTCTTT

cdr3_length: 11
v_call: TRBV20-1
clone_size: .
d_call: .
j_call: TRBJ2-7
cdr3_aa: CSARGVYEQYF
cdr3_nt: TGCAGTGCTAGAGGAGTCTACGAGCAGTACTTC

cdr3_length: 15
v_call: TRBV19
clone_size: large
d_call: .
j_call: TRBJ2-5
cdr3_aa: CASRPASRAGETQYF
cdr3_nt: TGTGCCAGTAGACCCGCGTCCAGGGCCGGGGAGACCCAGTACTTC

cdr3_length: 15
v_call: TRBV7-9
clone_size: .
d_call: .
j_call: TRBJ2-3
cdr3_aa: CASGLAGGVTDTQYF
cdr3_nt: TGTGCCAGCGGGTTAGCTGGTGGGGTCACAGATACGCAGTATTTT

cdr3_length: 14
v_call: TRBV7-2
clone_size: medium-sized
d_call: TRBD1
j_call: TRBJ2-1
cdr3_aa: CASSYRQGLGEQFF
cdr3_nt: TGTGCCAGCAGCTACCGACAGGGGTTAGGAGAGCAGTTCTTC

cdr3_length: 14
v_call: TRBV2
clone_size: .
d_call: .
j_call: TRBJ2-7
cdr3_aa: CASRTTGLIYEQYF
cdr3_nt: TGTGCCAGCAGAACGACAGGTCTAATCTACGAGCAGTACTTC

cdr3_length: 13
v_call: TRBV20-1
clone_size: .
d_call: TRBD1
j_call: TRBJ1-2
cdr3_aa: CSAGSTGGHGYTF
cdr3_nt: TGCAGTGCTGGTTCGACAGGGGGCCATGGCTACACCTTC

cdr3_length: 13
v_call: TRBV7-2
clone_size: .
d_call: TRBD1
j_call: TRBJ1-2
cdr3_aa: CASSLAGQGSYTF
cdr3_nt: TGTGCCAGCAGCTTAGCGGGACAGGGAAGCTACACCTTC

cdr3_length: 13
v_call: TRBV2
clone_size: .
d_call: .
j_call: TRBJ1-2
cdr3_aa: CASSAFMGYGYTF
cdr3_nt: TGTGCCAGCAGCGCCTTCATGGGTTATGGCTACACCTTC

cdr3_length: 11
v_call: TRBV20-1
clone_size: .
d_call: .
j_call: TRBJ1-2
cdr3_aa: CSARVQVGYTF
cdr3_nt: TGCAGTGCTAGAGTCCAGGTTGGCTACACCTTC

cdr3_length: 14
v_call: TRBV7-2
clone_size: .
d_call: .
j_call: TRBJ1-5
cdr3_aa: CASSSWGFNQPQHF
cdr3_nt: TGTGCCAGCAGCTCCTGGGGCTTCAATCAGCCCCAGCATTTT

cdr3_length: 15
v_call: TRBV7-8
clone_size: .
d_call: .
j_call: TRBJ2-5
cdr3_aa: CASSPGTFGPETQYF
cdr3_nt: TGTGCCAGCAGCCCCGGGACATTCGGTCCAGAGACCCAGTACTTC

cdr3_length: 14
v_call: TRBV7-3
clone_size: .
d_call: .
j_call: TRBJ2-1
cdr3_aa: CASSPGQSYNEQFF
cdr3_nt: TGTGCCAGCAGCCCGGGGCAGTCCTACAATGAGCAGTTCTTC

cdr3_length: 13
v_call: TRBV7-8
clone_size: .
d_call: TRBD1
j_call: TRBJ2-7
cdr3_aa: CASRWTGNHEQYF
cdr3_nt: TGTGCCAGCAGGTGGACAGGGAACCACGAGCAGTACTTC

cdr3_length: 13
v_call: TRBV20-1
clone_size: .
d_call: .
j_call: TRBJ1-2
cdr3_aa: CSASSGDNYGYTF
cdr3_nt: TGCAGTGCTAGCTCGGGGGACAACTATGGCTACACCTTC

cdr3_length: 12
v_call: TRBV20-1
clone_size: .
d_call: TRBD1
j_call: TRBJ2-7
cdr3_aa: CSAYRGNYEQYF
cdr3_nt: TGCAGTGCTTACAGGGGGAACTACGAGCAGTACTTC

cdr3_length: 14
v_call: TRBV15
clone_size: .
d_call: .
j_call: TRBJ1-2
cdr3_aa: CATSRGGVSYGYTF
cdr3_nt: TGTGCCACCAGCAGAGGAGGGGTCAGTTATGGCTACACCTTC

cdr3_length: 15
v_call: TRBV18
clone_size: .
d_call: TRBD1
j_call: TRBJ1-2
cdr3_aa: CASSPTGGGISGYTF
cdr3_nt: TGTGCCAGCTCACCGACAGGGGGCGGAATCAGTGGCTACACCTTC

cdr3_length: 11
v_call: TRBV30
clone_size: few
d_call: .
j_call: TRBJ1-2
cdr3_aa: CASRVGVGYTF
cdr3_nt: TGTGCCTCGAGGGTGGGAGTAGGCTACACCTTC

cdr3_length: 15
v_call: TRBV27
clone_size: .
d_call: TRBD1
j_call: TRBJ1-5
cdr3_aa: CASSLGRTGDQPQHF
cdr3_nt: TGTGCCAGCAGTTTAGGTAGGACAGGGGATCAGCCCCAGCATTTT

cdr3_length: 13
v_call: TRBV28
clone_size: .
d_call: .
j_call: TRBJ2-2
cdr3_aa: CASSSTGLGELFF
cdr3_nt: TGTGCCAGCAGTTCAACAGGGCTCGGGGAGCTGTTTTTT

cdr3_length: 17
v_call: TRBV6-2/TRBV6-3
clone_size: once
d_call: TRBD1
j_call: TRBJ1-2
cdr3_aa: CASSYLPRWDRAYGYTF
cdr3_nt: TGTGCCAGCAGTTACCTCCCTCGATGGGACAGGGCCTATGGCTACACCTTC

cdr3_length: 16
v_call: TRBV7-2
clone_size: .
d_call: .
j_call: TRBJ2-7
cdr3_aa: CASSSSPGDSAYEQYF
cdr3_nt: TGTGCCAGCAGCTCTAGCCCGGGGGACAGTGCCTACGAGCAGTACTTC

cdr3_length: 16
v_call: TRBV7-2
clone_size: .
d_call: .
j_call: TRBJ1-6
cdr3_aa: CASSKGGRLLNSPLHF
cdr3_nt: TGTGCCAGCAGCAAAGGGGGGAGGTTATTAAATTCACCCCTCCACTTT

cdr3_length: 13
v_call: TRBV7-3
clone_size: .
d_call: .
j_call: TRBJ1-2
cdr3_aa: CASSLNRLGGYTF
cdr3_nt: TGTGCCAGCAGCTTAAACAGGTTGGGTGGCTACACCTTC

cdr3_length: 11
v_call: TRBV20-1
clone_size: .
d_call: TRBD2
j_call: TRBJ2-2
cdr3_aa: CSARGVGELFF
cdr3_nt: TGCAGTGCTCGGGGGGTCGGGGAGCTGTTTTTT

cdr3_length: 15
v_call: TRBV4-2
clone_size: .
d_call: TRBD1
j_call: TRBJ1-1
cdr3_aa: CASSQGGGMNTEAFF
cdr3_nt: TGTGCCAGCAGCCAAGGAGGGGGCATGAACACTGAAGCTTTCTTT

cdr3_length: 15
v_call: TRBV7-2
clone_size: .
d_call: .
j_call: TRBJ2-1
cdr3_aa: CASTYREPRGNEQFF
cdr3_nt: TGTGCCAGCACCTACAGGGAGCCGAGGGGCAATGAGCAGTTCTTC